This T cell receptor (beta chain) is drawn from a study of blood T cells in healthy people across ages. A second PCR of 7 to 11 cycles used a sample-barcoded 5' primer and a J-beta primer mix. TCRdb analysed the 5' RACE reads with MiXCR anew, one entry per CDR3 protein. In the table there are about 780,000 distinct CDR3 sequences, approximately 24% of which are singletons. V was pared by 2 bases and J by 0 bases, with 11 bases between. The CDR3 is made up of 16 amino acids. This clonotype was detected only a few times. The sample also formed part of further work on T cells of mothers and their children.

The TCR comes from a boy aged 10-17 years in good health. Sequenced material: blood. The chain recombines TRBV12-3 or TRBV12-4 with TRBJ2-4; a weak D match, TRBD1 (6 bases). CDR3 amino acids: CASSLMPGVAKNIQYF. In nucleotides, the CDR3 is TGTGCCAGCAGTTTAATGCCAGGGGTAGCCAAAAACATTCAGTACTTC.